This T cell receptor beta chain was identified during a study of blood T cells in healthy people across ages (dated by TCRdb to the mid-2010s). In the study overall: In model experiments, roughly one uniquely barcoded TCR beta cDNA molecule per two T cells was captured by template switching. Donors of different ages were randomly distributed across sequencing lanes to avoid experimental bias. Using the same blood draw, the study looked at two additional independent replicas of 1 million unique cDNA reads for two donors, one aged 18 to 30 and the other aged 80 or older. The study measured age-related changes in TCR beta repertoire diversity using deep sequencing normalized with unique cDNA molecular identifiers. Donors were grouped into four age groups: young (average 16 years), middle-aged (around 39), aged (about 60) and long-lived (around 82). Results the study describes overall, beyond this receptor: Conclusive comparison of naive and antigen-experienced compartments was prevented by the profiling of bulk unsorted PBMCs. As age increased, observed TCR beta diversity per million T cells dropped in a roughly linear way, and a significant reduction was already evident by age 40. Compared with the aged group, the long-lived group had more naive CD4+ T cells, fewer expanded clones and increased TCR diversity, a pattern suggesting age selection. Because donor CMV infection status was unknown, age-related changes in expanded clonotypes were potentially confounded. Total diversity estimates from one million sequenced T cells were considered lower bounds and underestimates. There was a strong correlation between observed TCR beta diversity and the percentage of naive T cells measured by flow cytometry.

Libraries were built with 5' RACE. Sequencing took place on an Illumina HiSeq 2500. The second PCR ran for roughly 7 to 12 cycles and used a J-beta primer mix along with a sample-barcoded 5' primer. A template-switch 5' adaptor carrying 12 random nucleotides introduced a unique molecular identifier onto each TCR beta cDNA molecule. Each sample yielded at least 3 million CDR3-containing paired-end reads. First-strand cDNA synthesis was performed from all RNA using the Mint cDNA synthesis kit, with priming by a TRBC-specific oligonucleotide. All cDNA was treated with uracil-DNA glycosylase and then went through a first 18-cycle PCR with the universal primers M1SS and BC2_uni_R. The study's own analysis went as follows. Normalization of each sample was performed by random selection of 1 million high-quality reads, each carrying a distinct molecular identifier. Reads sharing molecular identifiers were discarded rather than binned into consensus sequences. MiTCR, run with a Q25 quality threshold and the strictest error-elimination algorithm, handled CDR3 identification, clonotype clustering and error correction. A nonparametric unseen species model with Euler transformation was used to estimate a lower bound on total TCR beta diversity. The public sequencing data were trimmed at Q25 with fastp and processed into clonotypes with MiXCR by TCRdb, which kept only in-frame beta chains. Identical CDR3 proteins give one entry, which carries the most common genes and DNA. The V and J calls, along with clone size, are taken from TCRdb and not from the paper's own processing. The sample profile shows 850,000 to 1,300,000 distinct CDR3 sequences; 35% to 55% of them were found once. Approximately 17% of the sample is in the top ten clones.

For this clonotype: Its antigen target is currently unknown. Per-base quality was not reported, and no clone a single base away is much larger than it.

The CDR3 starts with the cysteine, ends with the phenylalanine, and has 13 residues. Only the CDR3 DNA is retained, 39 bases long and in frame from the first base. The germline V gene gives CDR1 as SQVTM and CDR2 as ANQGSEA. Relative to germline, V is 4 bases shorter and J is 3 bases shorter, with 10 bases between their ends. The roughly 39 donors, aged roughly 6 to 95 years, were systemically healthy Caucasian individuals from Russia. About 10 milliliters of peripheral blood were drawn from each donor into EDTA-treated Vacutainer tubes. Ficoll-Paque density-gradient centrifugation was used to isolate PBMCs, with at least 6.5 million per sample. Total RNA was extracted from PBMCs with Trizol reagent, with at least 6 micrograms obtained per sample. The percentages of naive CD45RAhigh/CD27high T cells were determined by flow cytometry on a PBMC aliquot from every donor.

The sequence came from a woman aged 60 to 75 in good health. Sequenced material: blood. The chain joins TRBV29-1 to TRBJ2-1, and possibly TRBD2, on 7 matching bases. The DNA is as follows: TGCAGCGTTGGGGAGGGGGACTACAATGAGCAGTTCTTC. Its amino acids are CSVGEGDYNEQFF.